The clone carrying this T cell receptor beta chain appeared a few times. Its antigen is still unknown. V was clipped by 0 bases and J by 11 bases, with 8 bases between them. The CDR3 length is 13 residues. Germline V gives CDR1 MNHEY, CDR2 SVGEGT. The data belong to a study of T cells after yellow fever vaccination. Study summary: The fractions with low cell numbers were processed using SMART-Seq v4 Ultra Low Input.

TCRdb fed the 5' RACE reads into MiXCR, producing one record per CDR3 protein. The sample includes a few hundred thousand distinct CDR3 sequences, roughly a sixth of them seen just once. Study results and caveats: Re-detected after boosting: most primary clones, about 95% of CD4 and around 86% of CD8. A small proportion of clonotypes was detected in both the CD4 and CD8 compartments.

The chain links TRBV6-2 or TRBV6-3 to TRBJ1-6; D unclear. The sample here was PBMCs, taken before the yellow fever booster vaccination. This TCR was sampled from a man aged 18-30 years who received the YFV17D yellow fever vaccine. For the CDR3, the DNA is TGTGCCAGCAGTTACTCGTACCCAACACCCCTCCACTTT. This encodes CASSYSYPTPLHF.